The 21 T cell receptor beta chains in this list originate from one sample, sequenced in a study of identical twins. One entry per CDR3 protein, called by TCRdb with MiXCR from the 5' RACE reads. In the table there are more than 600,000 distinct CDR3 sequences, over 15% of which are singletons. The sample was also reused in another study, on T cells expressing NK-cell markers.

What was sequenced was PBMCs. The receptor set was obtained from a woman aged 18 to 35 in good health.

This clonotype was counted between two and nine times. CDR3 DNA sequence: TGCAGTGCTAGAGCCCCCCCCAGGGCAGATACGCAGTATTTT. As protein: CSARAPPRADTQYF. The V gene is TRBV20-1, the J gene TRBJ2-3, with D tentatively TRBD1 (5 bases). The CDR3 extends over 14 amino acids. V lost 1 base to trimming and J lost 4 bases, with 12 bases between them. The germline V gene has CDR1 DFQATT and CDR2 SNEGSKA (reference sequence).

The sample holds a few counts of this clonotype. The chain links TRBV5-1 to TRBJ2-2; weak D call: TRBD1 (6 bases). The CDR3 consists of 12 residues. Trimming shortened V by 6 bases and J by 5 bases, and 8 bases separated the two germline ends. The germline CDR1 and CDR2 sequences are SGHRS and YFSETQ. For the CDR3, the DNA is TGCGCCAGCACCCAGGGGACCGGGGAGCTGTTTTTT. Translated: CASTQGTGELFF.

The V call is TRBV7-2, the J call TRBJ2-1; D might be TRBD2 (7 bases). The germline V gene encodes CDR1 SGHTA and CDR2 FQGNSA. The CDR3 consists of 17 residues. V lost 1 base to trimming and J lost 3 bases, with 16 bases between them. The DNA for the CDR3 is TGTGCCAGCAGCTTAGTAAGGGGGACTACCCTCTACAATGAGCAGTTCTTC. It specifies CASSLVRGTTLYNEQFF.

The chain employs TRBV20-1 and TRBJ2-1; TRBD1 or TRBD2 may be the D gene (6 bases each). The CDR3 is made up of 14 amino acids. Germline-derived CDR1 and CDR2 are DFQATT and SNEGSKA (reference sequence). V gave up 6 bases and J gave up 4 bases, with 16 bases separating them. DNA of the CDR3: TGCAGTGCCGGTCGGGGGCCTATTTACAATGAGCAGTTCTTC. Translated: CSAGRGPIYNEQFF.

This clonotype has a handful of counts. The rearrangement joins TRBV18 to TRBJ2-7; 7 nucleotides match TRBD2. Trimming removed 6 bases from V and 2 bases from J; junction bases left unmatched: 7. Germline assignment: CDR1 KGHSH and CDR2 LQKENI. The CDR3 totals 14 residues. CDR3 DNA: TGTGCCAGCTCTACTGGACTAGGAGCCTACGAGCAGTACTTC. It translates to CASSTGLGAYEQYF. Together with reference TRBV18 and TRBJ2-7, the CDR3 gives the full variable domain: NAGVMQNPRHLVRRRGQEARLRCSPMKGHSHVYWYRQLPEEGLKFMVYLQKENIIDESGMPKERFSAEFPKEGPSILRIQQVVRGDSAAYFCASSTGLGAYEQYFGPGTRLTVT.

A few counts support this clonotype. The chain uses TRBV5-4 and TRBJ2-4; D is unclear. This CDR3 is 10 amino acids long. Germline CDR1 SGHNT, CDR2 YYREEE (reference sequence). V shed 8 bases and J shed 8 bases, with 8 bases lying between them. CDR3 residues: CARRPDIQYF. DNA of the CDR3: TGTGCCAGAAGGCCGGACATTCAGTACTTC. The full variable domain, with the rest looked up from reference TRBV5-4 and TRBJ2-4, is ETGVTQSPTHLIKTRGQQVTLRCSSQSGHNTVSWYQQALGQGPQFIFQYYREEENGRGNFPPRFSGLQFPNYSSELNVNALELDDSALYLCARRPDIQYFGAGTRLSVL.

This clonotype was seen a few times. V and J are TRBV4-3 and TRBJ2-3; 9 bases match TRBD1. Germline V gene sequence: CDR1 LGHNA, CDR2 YSLEER. The CDR3 has 17 residues. With V trimmed by 0 bases and J by 3 bases, 7 bases remained unmatched. The CDR3 protein is CASSQEWTGDGTDTQYF. The DNA for the CDR3 is TGCGCCAGCAGCCAAGAGTGGACAGGGGACGGGACAGATACGCAGTATTTT.

This clonotype was seen more than once but under ten times. This rearrangement joins TRBV5-5 to TRBJ2-3, with 9 bases that match TRBD2. Trimming cost V 4 bases and J 4 bases; bases outside gene matches: 7. Germline CDR1 SGHKS, CDR2 YYEKEE (reference sequence). The CDR3 contains 15 residues. The CDR3 DNA sequence: TGTGCCAGCAGCCTTAGCGGGAGAGGCTCAGATACGCAGTATTTT. It is translated as CASSLSGRGSDTQYF. Supplemented by reference TRBV5-5 and TRBJ2-3, the full variable domain reads DAGVTQSPTHLIKTRGQQVTLRCSPISGHKSVSWYQQVLGQGPQFIFQYYEKEERGRGNFPDRFSARQFPNYSSELNVNALLLGDSALYLCASSLSGRGSDTQYFGPGTRLTVL.

The J gene is TRBJ2-3, the V gene TRBV5-1; 12 nucleotides match TRBD2. Germline V gene data show CDR1 as SGHRS and CDR2 as YFSETQ. The ends lost 4 bases at V and 2 bases at J; junction bases unmatched: 8. This CDR3 spans 17 amino acids. This chain's CDR3 is CASSLPLAGGNTDTQYF. CDR3 in DNA: TGCGCCAGCAGCCTCCCACTAGCGGGGGGAAACACAGATACGCAGTATTTT.

The genes are TRBV24-1 and TRBJ2-1, with D possibly TRBD2 on 5 matching bases. Trimming stripped 3 bases from V and 7 bases from J, with 6 bases between. The CDR3 covers 12 residues. The germline CDR1 and CDR2 sequences are KGHDR and SFDVKD. The CDR3 loop reads CATSDRTNEQFF. For the CDR3, the DNA is TGTGCCACCAGTGATCGGACTAATGAGCAGTTCTTC.

This clonotype was counted between two and nine times. V usage is TRBV5-1 and J usage is TRBJ2-1; 7 bases fit TRBD2. The CDR3 runs 16 residues. Germline CDR1 SGHRS, CDR2 YFSETQ. V shed 6 bases, J shed 3 bases, and the junction held 12 bases outside the gene matches. CDR3 region: CASNEELAGVYNEQFF. The CDR3 nucleotides are TGCGCCAGCAATGAGGAGTTGGCGGGAGTCTACAATGAGCAGTTCTTC.

This clonotype was seen more than once but under ten times. The genes are TRBV20-1 and TRBJ1-4, with D possibly TRBD1 on 6 matching bases. The CDR3 sequence is 12 residues long. Germline lookup yields CDR1 DFQATT and CDR2 SNEGSKA (reference sequence). The V and J ends lost 5 bases and 5 bases respectively, with 9 bases between them. The CDR3: CSAPGQNEKLFF. Here the CDR3 DNA reads TGCAGTGCTCCCGGACAGAATGAAAAACTGTTTTTT.

This clonotype has more than one count but fewer than ten. V usage is TRBV9 and J usage is TRBJ2-6; perhaps TRBD1 as D (5 bases). V lost 0 bases to trimming and J lost 0 bases, with 19 bases between them. This CDR3 is 20 amino acids long. Germline V gene lookup returns CDR1 SGDLS and CDR2 YYNGEE. The CDR3 nucleotides are TGTGCCAGCAGCGTAGGCCCCTCCCTCCGACAGTACTCTGGGGCCAACGTCCTGACTTTC. Its translation is CASSVGPSLRQYSGANVLTF. Based on the CDR3 plus reference TRBV9 and TRBJ2-6, the full variable domain is DSGVTQTPKHLITATGQRVTLRCSPRSGDLSVYWYQQSLDQGLQFLIQYYNGEERAKGNILERFSAQQFPDLHSELNLSSLELGDSALYFCASSVGPSLRQYSGANVLTFGAGSRLTVL.

J is TRBJ1-1 and V is TRBV6-5; 8 bases map to TRBD1. This CDR3 has 14 amino acids. Germline trimming cut 2 bases from V and 5 bases from J; bases unmatched to any gene: 4. Germline V gene sequence: CDR1 MNHEY, CDR2 SVGAGI. As DNA, the CDR3 is TGTGCCAGCAGTTACCAGGGGGCGCAAACTGAAGCTTTCTTT. This gives the protein CASSYQGAQTEAFF.

DNA of the CDR3: TGTGCCAGCAGCGTAGGTCGAGGCGGTAACTATGGCTACACCTTC. Protein sequence: CASSVGRGGNYGYTF. The V and J genes are TRBV9 and TRBJ1-2; D gene ambiguous. The germline gives CDR1 SGDLS, CDR2 YYNGEE. The CDR3 sequence is 15 residues long. Trimming pared 0 bases from V and 1 base from J, leaving 10 bases between.

This clonotype was picked up a small number of times. This chain joins TRBV10-1 and TRBJ2-1, with TRBD2 matching 12 bases. Germline CDR1 is WNHNN and CDR2 is SYGVQD (reference sequence). CDR3 length equals 17 residues. V shed 2 bases, J shed 5 bases, and the junction held 7 bases outside the gene matches. This CDR3 reads CASSETPRLAGDNEQFF. The CDR3 DNA sequence: TGCGCCAGCAGTGAGACACCTAGACTAGCGGGAGACAATGAGCAGTTCTTC.

The chain combines TRBV2 with TRBJ2-3; D is undetermined. There are 14 residues in the CDR3. CDR1 is SNHLY, CDR2 FYNNEI, per germline. V was trimmed by 6 bases and J by 6 bases, leaving 16 bases between them. CDR3 sequence reads: CASSAQPGPDTQYF. The CDR3, as DNA: TGTGCCAGCAGCGCCCAGCCTGGACCCGATACGCAGTATTTT.

This clonotype was seen a few times. V and J are TRBV20-1 and TRBJ2-5; 8 nucleotides line up with TRBD2. The V gene end was trimmed by 6 bases and the J gene end by 5 bases; junction bases not matched to a gene: 5. CDR1 is DFQATT and CDR2 is SNEGSKA in the germline V gene (reference sequence). The CDR3 totals 12 residues. The chain's CDR3 is CSANRGGETQYF. In DNA, the CDR3 is TGCAGTGCCAACCGGGGGGGGGAGACCCAGTACTTC.

This clonotype appeared a few times. The gene calls are TRBV5-1 and TRBJ2-7; TRBD2 might be the D (5 bases). Germline V CDR1 and CDR2: SGHRS, YFSETQ. Trimming took 4 bases from V and 7 from J, leaving 24 bases between them. The CDR3 has 16 amino acids. The CDR3 DNA follows: TGCGCCAGCAGCCCATTTGGCGGCGCCAGTCCGGGGGAGCAGTACTTC. Translation gives CASSPFGGASPGEQYF.

This clonotype has more than one count but fewer than ten. The gene calls are TRBV10-3 and TRBJ1-1, with 9 nucleotides matching TRBD1. V gave up 6 bases and J gave up 6 bases; unmatched junction bases: 8. From germline, CDR1 is ENHRY and CDR2 SYGVKD. The length of the CDR3 is 14 residues. CDR3 nucleotide sequence: TGTGCCATCAGCGCCGGGACAGGGCCCTCTGAAGCTTTCTTT. It is translated as CAISAGTGPSEAFF.

This clonotype turned up a few times. The rearrangement joins TRBV2 to TRBJ2-1; tentative D call: TRBD1 (5 bases). Trimming stripped 2 bases from V and 7 bases from J, with 15 bases between. The length of the CDR3 is 15 residues. The V gene's germline CDR1 is SNHLY and CDR2 FYNNEI. The CDR3 loop reads CASSEQGGFGNEQFF. For the CDR3, the DNA is TGTGCCAGCAGTGAACAGGGTGGGTTCGGGAATGAGCAGTTCTTC.